This T cell receptor beta chain stems from a study of T cells in Graves' hyperthyroidism and ophthalmopathy. Details on this clonotype: Its antigen remains unidentified.

Regarding the study as a whole: Researchers found most expanded thyroid clonotypes above 0.001 in blood as well.

Researchers amplified the TCR beta CDR3 regions from RNA transcripts. First-round RT-PCR targeting the TCR CDR3 was performed with the HTBI primer set. Each CDR3 protein gets one entry after TCRdb re-called the multiplex PCR reads with MiXCR. The top ten clones hold around a third of a sample with about 640,000 distinct CDR3 sequences, around 21% of them seen once. With 4 bases removed from V and 2 bases from J, the gap between germline ends came to 13 bases. From germline, CDR1 is SGHNT and CDR2 YYREEE (reference sequence). The CDR3 is made up of 14 amino acids. The TCR sequence derives from a man aged 25 to 40 with Graves' ophthalmopathy. V usage is TRBV5-4 and J usage is TRBJ2-7, with D hard to call. The sample consisted of blood. The CDR3 DNA follows: TGTGCCAGCAGCGTGCAGGTACCCCCCTACGAGCAGTACTTC. It is translated as CASSVQVPPYEQYF.